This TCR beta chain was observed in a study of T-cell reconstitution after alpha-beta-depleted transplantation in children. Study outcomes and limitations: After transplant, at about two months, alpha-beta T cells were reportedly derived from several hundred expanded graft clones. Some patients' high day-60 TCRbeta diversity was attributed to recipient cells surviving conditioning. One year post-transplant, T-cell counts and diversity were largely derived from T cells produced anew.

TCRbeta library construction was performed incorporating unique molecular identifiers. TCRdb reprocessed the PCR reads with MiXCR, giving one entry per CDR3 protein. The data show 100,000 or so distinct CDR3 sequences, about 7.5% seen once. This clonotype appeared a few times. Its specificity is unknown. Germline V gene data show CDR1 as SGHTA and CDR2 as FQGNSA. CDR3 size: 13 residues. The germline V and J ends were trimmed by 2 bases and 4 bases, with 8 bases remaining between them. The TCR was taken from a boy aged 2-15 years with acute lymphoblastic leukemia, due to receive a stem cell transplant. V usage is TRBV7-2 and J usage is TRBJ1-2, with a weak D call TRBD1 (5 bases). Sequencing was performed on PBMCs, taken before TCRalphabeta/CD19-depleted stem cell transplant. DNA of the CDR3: TGTGCCAGCAGCTTACAGGGCTCCTATGGCTACACCTTC. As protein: CASSLQGSYGYTF.